Each of the 30 T cell receptor beta chains below was sequenced from the same sample in a study of T cells expressing NK-cell markers. TCRdb reprocessed the 5' RACE reads and reports one entry per CDR3 protein, with no DNA. Recorded for this sample: about 260,000 distinct CDR3 sequences. Sequenced material: blood T cells: a sorted CD56 or NKG2C T cell subset, CD4+ or CD8+ T cells, or bulk PBMC T cells (not recorded which). These receptor sequences come from a man aged 18 to 30 in good health.

The chain has TRBV24-1 and TRBJ2-2. Germline CDR1 reads KGHDR; CDR2 reads SFDVKD. The CDR3 has 18 amino acids. CDR3 loop: CATSDLGSAAPNTGELFF.

The chain is built from TRBV12-3 or TRBV12-4 and TRBJ1-5. CDR3 length equals 15 residues. This CDR3 is CASSLESRSGQPQHF.

The chain couples TRBV5-1 to TRBJ1-2. The CDR3 is 16 amino acids. The germline gives CDR1 SGHRS, CDR2 YFSETQ. This chain's CDR3 is CASSLVPGSPNYGYTF.

The genes are TRBV10-3 and TRBJ2-5; no DNA is available, so the TRBD2 call from TCRdb remains unchecked. In germline, CDR1 is ENHRY, CDR2 SYGVKD. CDR3 length: 16 amino acids. CDR3 sequence reads: CAISRDMSPPRETQYF.

The chain links TRBV20-1 to TRBJ1-1; TCRdb selects TRBD1, and the lack of DNA leaves this call unchecked. Germline V gives CDR1 DFQATT, CDR2 SNEGSKA (reference sequence). This CDR3 region has 13 residues. CDR3 residues: CSATGTGSTEAFF.

This rearrangement joins TRBV10-2 to TRBJ2-1; with no DNA, the TCRdb D assignment of TRBD2 cannot be verified. This CDR3 has 12 amino acids. The germline gives CDR1 WSHSY, CDR2 SAAADI. CDR3: CASSGARNEQFF.

The chain links TRBV6-2 or TRBV6-3 to TRBJ2-3. This CDR3 spans 14 amino acids. The germline gives CDR1 MNHEY, CDR2 SVGEGT. The CDR3 loop reads CASNYRIPSDTQYF.

The chain is built from TRBV5-1 and TRBJ1-5; without DNA, the TCRdb call of TRBD1 cannot be checked. CDR1 and CDR2 from the germline V gene are SGHRS and YFSETQ. The CDR3 spans 15 residues. The CDR3 spells CASSVVSGVNQPQHF. Full variable domain (rest looked up from reference TRBV5-1 and TRBJ1-5): KAGVTQTPRYLIKTRGQQVTLSCSPISGHRSVSWYQQTPGQGLQFLFEYFSETQRNKGNFPGRFSGRQFSNSRSEMNVSTLELGDSALYLCASSVVSGVNQPQHFGDGTRLSIL.

This chain joins TRBV18 and TRBJ2-1; checking the TCRdb D call of TRBD2 is not possible without DNA. Germline V gene lookup returns CDR1 KGHSH and CDR2 LQKENI. The CDR3 runs 18 residues. The CDR3 protein is CASSPPQAGGVLYNEQFF. The full variable domain, in which reference TRBV18 and TRBJ2-1 provide the parts outside the CDR3, is NAGVMQNPRHLVRRRGQEARLRCSPMKGHSHVYWYRQLPEEGLKFMVYLQKENIIDESGMPKERFSAEFPKEGPSILRIQQVVRGDSAAYFCASSPPQAGGVLYNEQFFGPGTRLTVL.

The CDR3 is CASSFVGNTGELFF. V usage is TRBV7-9 and J usage is TRBJ2-2. Looked up from germline, CDR1 is SEHNR and CDR2 is FQNEAQ (reference sequence). This CDR3 has 14 residues.

The chain couples TRBV6-5 to TRBJ1-4; as DNA is missing, the TRBD1 call by TCRdb cannot be tested. The CDR3 has 13 residues. In germline, CDR1 is MNHEY, CDR2 SVGAGI. This CDR3 is CASSYRGREKLFF.

The chain carries TRBV4-3 and TRBJ2-3; without DNA, the TCRdb call of TRBD1 cannot be checked. The CDR3 has 16 amino acids. In germline, CDR1 is LGHNA, CDR2 YSLEER. The CDR3 sequence: CASSQDTGRTTDTQYF.

The rearrangement joins TRBV7-2 to TRBJ2-7; with no DNA, the TCRdb D assignment of TRBD2 cannot be verified. The CDR3 is made up of 13 amino acids. Germline V gene sequence: CDR1 SGHTA, CDR2 FQGNSA. The CDR3 loop reads CASSPGLRREQYF. The whole variable domain, remainder taken from reference TRBV7-2 and TRBJ2-7, is GAGVSQSPSNKVTEKGKDVELRCDPISGHTALYWYRQSLGQGLEFLIYFQGNSAPDKSGLPSDRFSAERTGGSVSTLTIQRTQQEDSAVYLCASSPGLRREQYFGPGTRLTVT.

CDR3 loop: CASSYADRGWNTGELFF. The V call is TRBV6-5, the J call TRBJ2-2; TCRdb designates TRBD1, a call that cannot be tested without DNA. CDR1 is MNHEY and CDR2 is SVGAGI in the germline V gene. The CDR3 length is 17 residues.

CDR3 sequence: CASSPRTGLDTQYF. The V gene is TRBV5-1, the J gene TRBJ2-3; absent DNA, TCRdb's TRBD1 call cannot be checked. Per the germline V gene, CDR1 is SGHRS and CDR2 is YFSETQ. The CDR3 spans 14 residues.

The V gene is TRBV29-1, the J gene TRBJ2-2; TCRdb's D call of TRBD2 is untestable without DNA. CDR3 size: 14 residues. Germline V CDR1 and CDR2: SQVTM, ANQGSEA. This CDR3 reads CSVAGTSGSRELFF.

V gene TRBV29-1 combines with J gene TRBJ2-5; TCRdb's assignment of TRBD1 cannot be checked, as there is no DNA. The V gene's germline CDR1 is SQVTM and CDR2 ANQGSEA. The CDR3 is 13 residues long. The CDR3 protein is CSVRDLRAETQYF.

J is TRBJ1-6 and V is TRBV12-3 or TRBV12-4; TCRdb's D call, TRBD1, is unchecked because there is no DNA. This CDR3 is built from 12 residues. The CDR3 reads CASGTGTSPLHF.

The rearrangement uses TRBV6-2 or TRBV6-3 and TRBJ2-7; checking the TCRdb D call of TRBD1 is not possible without DNA. Germline CDR1 is MNHEY and CDR2 is SVGEGT. The CDR3 consists of 15 residues. The CDR3 sequence is CASSYGRGGSYEQYF.

J is TRBJ2-2 and V is TRBV12-3 or TRBV12-4. The length of the CDR3 is 12 residues. The CDR3 here is CASSFSVGELFF.

The chain has TRBV6-2 or TRBV6-3 and TRBJ2-1; TCRdb reports TRBD2, a call that lacks DNA to check it against. Germline V CDR1 and CDR2: MNHEY, SVGEGT. There are 17 residues in the CDR3. This CDR3 reads CASSRGRGRSPYNEQFF.

The chain couples TRBV5-1 to TRBJ1-6; TCRdb's D gene call, TRBD1, goes unchecked for lack of DNA. Looked up from germline, CDR1 is SGHRS and CDR2 is YFSETQ. CDR3 length: 15 amino acids. CDR3 loop: CASSRDVSRGSPLHF. Drawing the rest from reference TRBV5-1 and TRBJ1-6, the complete variable domain is KAGVTQTPRYLIKTRGQQVTLSCSPISGHRSVSWYQQTPGQGLQFLFEYFSETQRNKGNFPGRFSGRQFSNSRSEMNVSTLELGDSALYLCASSRDVSRGSPLHFGNGTRLTVT.

The chain uses TRBV6-1 and TRBJ2-4; TCRdb reports TRBD1, a call that lacks DNA to check it against. CDR1 and CDR2 from the germline V gene are MNHNS and SASEGT. This CDR3 is built from 16 residues. The CDR3 spells CASSPGGEVKKNIQYF.

The rearrangement uses TRBV5-1 and TRBJ2-3. The length of the CDR3 is 14 residues. Germline V gene lookup returns CDR1 SGHRS and CDR2 YFSETQ. CDR3 sequence: CASSLAGDTDTQYF. The variable domain in full, completed from reference TRBV5-1 and TRBJ2-3, reads KAGVTQTPRYLIKTRGQQVTLSCSPISGHRSVSWYQQTPGQGLQFLFEYFSETQRNKGNFPGRFSGRQFSNSRSEMNVSTLELGDSALYLCASSLAGDTDTQYFGPGTRLTVL.

CDR3 in amino acids: CASSFLASGRGGYNEQFF. The chain is built from TRBV12-3 or TRBV12-4 and TRBJ2-1; TCRdb calls TRBD2, which cannot be checked without DNA. The CDR3 covers 18 residues.

This chain connects TRBV7-8 to TRBJ2-1. The CDR3 is made up of 12 amino acids. The germline CDR1 and CDR2 sequences are SGHVS and FQNEAQ. The CDR3 region is CASSLDLGEQFF.

The gene calls are TRBV19 and TRBJ1-1; the D gene TCRdb calls, TRBD1, cannot be checked with no DNA. Germline values: CDR1 LNHDA, CDR2 SQIVND (reference sequence). The CDR3 is made up of 14 amino acids. CDR3 sequence reads: CASSMARVGTEAFF.

V usage is TRBV6-1 and J usage is TRBJ1-1; TCRdb returns TRBD1, unconfirmable since there is no DNA. Germline V gene sequence: CDR1 MNHNS, CDR2 SASEGT. The CDR3 runs to 14 residues. CDR3 residues: CASSPLQGISEAFF.

V usage is TRBV7-8 and J usage is TRBJ1-1; the D gene TCRdb calls, TRBD1, cannot be checked with no DNA. CDR3 size: 12 residues. Germline V gene data show CDR1 as SGHVS and CDR2 as FQNEAQ. The CDR3: CASSPDRLQAFF.

This rearrangement joins TRBV5-1 to TRBJ1-1; TCRdb designates TRBD1, a call that cannot be tested without DNA. CDR3 size: 16 residues. CDR1 and CDR2 (germline): SGHRS, YFSETQ. This CDR3 is CAQTGFGSLMNTEAFF.